The 19 T cell receptor beta chains listed next were all sequenced from one sample in a study of blood T cell repertoires in COVID-19. Data came from immunoSEQ multiplex PCR; TCRdb stores just in-frame clones and leaves some out. The repertoire holds approximately 200,000 clones, with 75% to 90% as singletons. Sequencing was performed on PBMCs or T cells enriched from blood (not recorded which). The receptors were gathered from a man aged 35 to 55 who had recovered from COVID-19.

The V gene is TRBV7-9, the J gene TRBJ2-7; D call uncertain. The V and J ends lost 3 bases and 0 bases respectively, with 9 bases between them. CDR1 is SEHNR and CDR2 is FQNEAQ in the germline V gene (reference sequence). The CDR3 extends over 14 amino acids. The CDR3 region has the DNA TGTGCCAGCAGCTTTAGAGAGAGCTCCTACGAGCAGTACTTC. Its protein product is CASSFRESSYEQYF.

The V gene is TRBV19, the J gene TRBJ1-1; 7 positions match TRBD1. Trimming at V came to 6 bases and at J to 4 bases, leaving 14 bases not matched to a gene. The CDR3 runs to 16 residues. CDR1 LNHDA and CDR2 SQIVND come from the germline V gene (reference sequence). The CDR3 DNA is TGTGCCAGTAGATCACGTGGACAGGCGACGATCACTGAAGCTTTCTTT. This gives the protein CASRSRGQATITEAFF.

In the case of this clone: The junction departs from the called germline gene at one end, perhaps through a read error. This chain connects TRBV30 to TRBJ2-7; perhaps TRBD2 as D (5 bases). CDR3 length: 11 residues. Germline values: CDR1 GTSNPN, CDR2 SVGIG (reference sequence). The CDR3 sequence is CSGGLSYEQYF. The CDR3 DNA is TGCTCCGGCGGACTCTCCTACGAGCAGTACTTC.

The gene calls are TRBV9 and TRBJ2-3; 9 positions agree with TRBD2. This CDR3 has 19 amino acids. Germline-derived CDR1 and CDR2 are SGDLS and YYNGEE. The V gene end was trimmed by 3 bases and the J gene end by 1 base; junction bases not matched to a gene: 15. In DNA form, the CDR3 reads TGTGCCAGCAGCGCTAGGCGAGCGGGGGGCCGGCCACGCACAGATACGCAGTATTTT. Its protein is CASSARRAGGRPRTDTQYF.

The chain uses TRBV5-4 and TRBJ2-2; 8 nucleotides line up with TRBD2. The CDR3 is made up of 16 amino acids. CDR1 is SGHNT, CDR2 YYREEE, per germline (reference sequence). V dropped 7 bases and J dropped 6; count of bases not matched to a gene: 14. The CDR3 DNA is TGTGCCAGCCACTCGGGGGGGCTTGAACCTCCCGGGGAGCTGTTTTTT. This gives the protein CASHSGGLEPPGELFF.

V is TRBV28 and J is TRBJ2-2, with 9 bases matching TRBD1. Germline V gene data show CDR1 as MDHEN and CDR2 as SYDVKM. This CDR3 region has 17 residues. Trimming removed 2 bases from V and 4 bases from J; junction bases left unmatched: 8. The CDR3 loop reads CASSLTGTGQSTGELFF. The CDR3 bases are TGTGCCAGCAGTTTAACCGGGACAGGGCAGAGCACCGGGGAGCTGTTTTTT.

This clone was picked up one time. CDR3 sequence: CATSPLAGTSDSTDTQYF. As DNA, the CDR3 is TGTGCCACCAGCCCCCTGGCCGGGACTAGCGACAGCACAGATACGCAGTATTTT. The chain is built from TRBV15 and TRBJ2-3, with TRBD2 identical over 10 bases. CDR3 length: 18 amino acids. Germline V gene data show CDR1 as LNHNV and CDR2 as YYDKDF (reference sequence). The J segment lost 0 bases and the V segment lost 5 bases, leaving 11 bases of the junction unmatched.

Only a few counts were recorded for this clone. V usage is TRBV7-9 and J usage is TRBJ2-7; 7 nucleotides line up with TRBD1. The germline gives CDR1 SEHNR, CDR2 FQNEAQ (reference sequence). The CDR3 has 15 amino acids. V lost 5 bases, J lost 3 bases, and 10 bases stayed unmatched. CDR3 sequence (DNA): TGTGCCAGCAGCCGCGCAACAGGGGCGGTCTACGAGCAGTACTTC. Encoded protein: CASSRATGAVYEQYF.

This rearrangement joins TRBV7-2 to TRBJ1-1; a weak D match, TRBD1 (5 bases). This CDR3 spans 15 amino acids. Germline loops: CDR1 SGHTA, CDR2 FQGNSA. V was clipped by 3 bases and J by 0 bases, with 11 bases between them. CDR3 DNA sequence: TGTGCCAGCAGCTTTCAGGGCAGTGTGAACACTGAAGCTTTCTTT. It specifies CASSFQGSVNTEAFF.

The chain links TRBV5-1 to TRBJ1-2; 9 nucleotides match TRBD1. J gave up 6 bases and V 6 bases, and 12 bases lay outside the gene matches. The CDR3 is 15 residues long. The germline V gene has CDR1 SGHRS and CDR2 YFSETQ. The CDR3 bases are TGCGCCAGCAATCGCGACGGGACAGGGTCTGATGGCTACACCTTC. Translation gives CASNRDGTGSDGYTF.

The chain is built from TRBV30 and TRBJ1-2, with TRBD1 identical over 8 bases. Germline assignment: CDR1 GTSNPN and CDR2 SVGIG (reference sequence). The CDR3 extends over 13 amino acids. The trim removed 7 bases at V and 4 bases at J, leaving 8 bases unmatched. The CDR3 is CASQGAPGYGYTF. The CDR3 DNA reads TGTGCCTCTCAGGGGGCGCCTGGCTATGGCTACACCTTC.

V and J are TRBV6-5 and TRBJ1-6; 7 bases line up with TRBD1. This CDR3 has 15 amino acids. V dropped 6 bases and J dropped 5; count of bases not matched to a gene: 7. Germline values: CDR1 MNHEY, CDR2 SVGAGI. The DNA for the CDR3 is TGTGCCAGCAGCGCCGGGACAGCTAATAATTCACCCCTCCACTTT. Amino acids: CASSAGTANNSPLHF.

The chain joins TRBV30 to TRBJ1-4; D is perhaps TRBD1 (6 bases). V gave up 0 bases and J gave up 11 bases, with 19 bases separating them. The germline gives CDR1 GTSNPN, CDR2 SVGIG (reference sequence). The CDR3 is 15 amino acids. CDR3 nucleotides: TGTGCCTGGAGTGTTTTCGACAGAAGGCAGGGGAAACTGTTTTTT. As protein: CAWSVFDRRQGKLFF.

This clone has only a few counts. This chain uses TRBV19 with TRBJ1-5; D is possibly TRBD1 (6 bases). V gave up 4 bases and J gave up 3 bases, with 13 bases separating them. The CDR3 is made up of 15 amino acids. CDR1 and CDR2 from the germline V gene are LNHDA and SQIVND (reference sequence). The CDR3 here is CASSRVGATNQPQHF. CDR3 DNA: TGTGCCAGTAGTAGGGTGGGGGCCACCAATCAGCCCCAGCATTTT.

V is TRBV6-5 and J is TRBJ2-3; no reliable D call. The germline V and J ends were trimmed by 8 bases and 2 bases, with 8 bases remaining between them. CDR3 length equals 12 residues. CDR1 is MNHEY and CDR2 is SVGAGI in the germline V gene. CDR3 loop: CASSTITDTQYF. CDR3 DNA: TGTGCCAGCTCTACGATCACAGATACGCAGTATTTT.

V and J are TRBV19 and TRBJ1-5; TRBD1 agrees at 8 bases. Germline assignment: CDR1 LNHDA and CDR2 SQIVND (reference sequence). V trimming: 5 bases; J trimming: 2 bases; junction bases outside the gene matches: 8. The CDR3 has 16 amino acids. Written as DNA, the CDR3 is TGTGCCAGTAGTGATACAGGGGGAAGGGGCAATCAGCCCCAGCATTTT. Translation: CASSDTGGRGNQPQHF.

V is TRBV4-1 and J is TRBJ2-2; 8 bases match TRBD1. Trimming at V came to 1 base and at J to 3 bases, leaving 7 bases not matched to a gene. Per the germline V gene, CDR1 is MGHRA and CDR2 is YSYEKL. The CDR3 sequence is 17 residues long. Here the CDR3 DNA reads TGCGCCAGCAGCCAAGCGGGTCCAGGGGGCCACACCGGGGAGCTGTTTTTT. The encoded protein is CASSQAGPGGHTGELFF.

The chain couples TRBV25-1 to TRBJ1-4; D perhaps matches TRBD1 (6 bases). The CDR3 spans 15 residues. Trimming pared 4 bases from V and 8 bases from J, leaving 17 bases between. Germline V gives CDR1 MGHDK, CDR2 SYGVNS. The CDR3 sequence is CASSGQGLRGEKLFF. The CDR3 coding sequence is TGTGCCAGCAGTGGTCAGGGGCTGCGCGGCGAAAAACTGTTTTTT.

This sequence joins TRBV2 and TRBJ2-2; D unclear. The CDR3 contains 13 residues. V lost 6 bases and J lost 2, with 7 bases in between. CDR1 and CDR2 (germline): SNHLY, FYNNEI. CDR3 in DNA: TGTGCCAGCAGGGTACATAACACCGGGGAGCTGTTTTTT. Amino acid sequence: CASRVHNTGELFF.